What follows are 2 T cell receptor beta chains derived from one specimen sequenced in a study of monozygotic twins with inflammatory bowel disease. TCRdb processed the 5' RACE reads again and assigns one entry to each CDR3 protein, with no DNA. The sample includes roughly 330,000 distinct CDR3 sequences. The sample comprised blood. The receptors shown here come from a human donor with ulcerative colitis or Crohn's disease, or a healthy co-twin of an affected twin (not recorded which).

This CDR3 is CASSLTRDYEQYF. The genes are TRBV5-1 and TRBJ2-7. Germline V gives CDR1 SGHRS, CDR2 YFSETQ. The CDR3 contains 13 residues.

V gene TRBV7-9 combines with J gene TRBJ2-3; without DNA, the TCRdb call of TRBD1 cannot be checked. Germline lookup yields CDR1 SEHNR and CDR2 FQNEAQ (reference sequence). This CDR3 comprises 14 residues. CDR3 sequence: CASSLGERGDTQYF.